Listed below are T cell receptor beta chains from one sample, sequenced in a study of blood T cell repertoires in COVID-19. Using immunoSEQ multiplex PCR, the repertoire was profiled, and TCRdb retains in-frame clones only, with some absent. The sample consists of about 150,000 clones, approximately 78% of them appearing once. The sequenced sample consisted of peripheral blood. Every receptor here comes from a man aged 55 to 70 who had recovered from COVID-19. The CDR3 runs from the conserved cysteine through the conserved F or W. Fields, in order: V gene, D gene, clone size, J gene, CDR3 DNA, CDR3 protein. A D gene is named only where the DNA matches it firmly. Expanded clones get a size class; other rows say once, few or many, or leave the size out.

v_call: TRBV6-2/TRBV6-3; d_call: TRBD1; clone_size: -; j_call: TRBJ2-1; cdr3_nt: TGTGCCAGCAGTTACTCGAAACAGGGGGATAATGAGCAGTTCTTC; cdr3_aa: CASSYSKQGDNEQFF
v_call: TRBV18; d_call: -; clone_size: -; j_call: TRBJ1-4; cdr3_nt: TGTGCCAGCTCACCGTTGACAGGCAGGGGTGAAAAACTGTTTTTT; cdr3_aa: CASSPLTGRGEKLFF
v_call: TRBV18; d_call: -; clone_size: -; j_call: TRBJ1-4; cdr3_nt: TGTGCCAGCTCACCACGCGGGACTGATGAAAAACTGTTTTTT; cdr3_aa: CASSPRGTDEKLFF
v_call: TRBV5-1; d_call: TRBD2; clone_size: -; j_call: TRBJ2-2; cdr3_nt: TGCGCCAGCAGCACAACGACTAGCGAGGACGGCGGGGAGCTGTTTTTT; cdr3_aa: CASSTTTSEDGGELFF
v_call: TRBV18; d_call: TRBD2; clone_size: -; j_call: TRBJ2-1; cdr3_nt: TGTGCCAGCTCACCGCCCATAGCGGGGAACTCCTACAATGAGCAGTTCTTC; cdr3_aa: CASSPPIAGNSYNEQFF
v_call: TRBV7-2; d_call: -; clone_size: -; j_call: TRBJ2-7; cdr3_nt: TGTGCCAGCAGGGTTAACGGACAATTTTCCTACGAGCAGTACTTC; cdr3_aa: CASRVNGQFSYEQYF
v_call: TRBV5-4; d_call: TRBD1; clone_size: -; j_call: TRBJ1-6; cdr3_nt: TGTGCCAGCAGCGTTTCCGACAGGGACAGATCACCCCTCCACTTT; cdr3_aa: CASSVSDRDRSPLHF
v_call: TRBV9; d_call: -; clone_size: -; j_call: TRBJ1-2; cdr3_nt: TGTGCCAGCAGCCTGACAGGCTTCTATGGCTACACCTTC; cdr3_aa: CASSLTGFYGYTF
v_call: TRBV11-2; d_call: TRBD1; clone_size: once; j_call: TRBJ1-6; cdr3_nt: TGTGCCAGCAGCCTATTTCGAGGGACAGGGGGATTAAATTCACCCCTCCACTTT; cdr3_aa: CASSLFRGTGGLNSPLHF
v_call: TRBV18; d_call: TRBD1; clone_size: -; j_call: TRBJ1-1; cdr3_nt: TGTGCCAGCTCCCCGACAGGGGCAGGAGTTGAAGCTTTCTTT; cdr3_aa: CASSPTGAGVEAFF
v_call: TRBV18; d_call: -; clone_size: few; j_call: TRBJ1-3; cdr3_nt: TGTGCCAGCTCCTCAAGCCCGGCAGGGCGATCGAGCGGAAACACCATATATTTT; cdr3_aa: CASSSSPAGRSSGNTIYF
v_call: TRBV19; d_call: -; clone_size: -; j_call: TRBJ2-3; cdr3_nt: TGTGCCAGTAGTATCCGCGGGACGCCAGCAGATACGCAGTATTTT; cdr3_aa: CASSIRGTPADTQYF
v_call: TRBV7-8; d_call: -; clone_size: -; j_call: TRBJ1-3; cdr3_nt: TGTGCCAGCAGCAATGGACAAATCTCTGGAAACACCATATATTTT; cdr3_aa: CASSNGQISGNTIYF
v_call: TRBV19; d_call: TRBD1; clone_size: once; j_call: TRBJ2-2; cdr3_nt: TGTGCCAGTAGTACCGGGACAGGGGTGACCGGGGAGCTGTTTTTT; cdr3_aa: CASSTGTGVTGELFF
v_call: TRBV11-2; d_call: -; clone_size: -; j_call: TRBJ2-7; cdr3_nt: TGTGCCAGCAGCTTCTCAGGCATAGGGCAGTACTTC; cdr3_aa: CASSFSGIGQYF
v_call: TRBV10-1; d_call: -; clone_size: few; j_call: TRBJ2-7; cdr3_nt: TGCGCCAGGAGACTGGTACCCCCCTACGAGCAGTACTTC; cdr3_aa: CARRLVPPYEQYF
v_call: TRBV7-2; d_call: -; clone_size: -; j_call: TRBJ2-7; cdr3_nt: TGTGCCAGCAGCTTAGTTGGAGTCGGGGGGCAGTACTTC; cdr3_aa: CASSLVGVGGQYF
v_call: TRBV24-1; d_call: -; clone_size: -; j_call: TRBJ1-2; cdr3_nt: TGTGCCACCAGTGAGCTCGGCTATGGCTACACCTTC; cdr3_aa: CATSELGYGYTF
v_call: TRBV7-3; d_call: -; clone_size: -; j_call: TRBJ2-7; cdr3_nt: TGTGCCAGCAGCCCCGAGACAGGGAGGGAGCAGTACTTC; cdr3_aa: CASSPETGREQYF
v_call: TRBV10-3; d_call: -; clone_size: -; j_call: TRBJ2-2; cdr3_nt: TGTGCCATCAGAGACGGGACTGCCGCGAACACCGGGGAGCTGTTTTTT; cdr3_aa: CAIRDGTAANTGELFF
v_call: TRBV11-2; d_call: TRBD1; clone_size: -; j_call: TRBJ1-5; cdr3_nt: TGTGCCAGCAGCTTAGCAGGGGGCTGGGAGCCCCAGCATTTT; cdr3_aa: CASSLAGGWEPQHF
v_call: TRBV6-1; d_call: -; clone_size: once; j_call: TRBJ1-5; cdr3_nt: TGTGCCAGCAGTGAAGCCGGGAATAGCAATCAGCCCCAGCATTTT; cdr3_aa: CASSEAGNSNQPQHF
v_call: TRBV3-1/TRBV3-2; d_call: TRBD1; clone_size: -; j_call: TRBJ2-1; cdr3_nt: TGTGCCAGCAGCTCAGGAGACAGGGGTTTTCATGAGCAGTTCTTC; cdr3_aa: CASSSGDRGFHEQFF
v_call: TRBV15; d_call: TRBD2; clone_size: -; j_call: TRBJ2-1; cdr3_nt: TGTGCCACCAGCAGAGGCGGGAGTGTCTCTCGGGAGCAGTTCTTC; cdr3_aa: CATSRGGSVSREQFF
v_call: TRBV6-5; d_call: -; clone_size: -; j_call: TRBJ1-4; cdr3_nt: TGTGCCGCCCAATGGGGGAGGGAAAAACTGTTTTTT; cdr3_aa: CAAQWGREKLFF
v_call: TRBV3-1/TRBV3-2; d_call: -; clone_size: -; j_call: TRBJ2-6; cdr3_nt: TGTGCCAGCAGCCAAGATAACTCTGGGGCCAACGTCCTGACTTTC; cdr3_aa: CASSQDNSGANVLTF
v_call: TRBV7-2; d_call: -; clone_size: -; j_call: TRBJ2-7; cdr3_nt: TGTGCCAGCAGCTTAGGACGAGCAGGGCTTTTCTACGAGCAGTACTTC; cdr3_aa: CASSLGRAGLFYEQYF
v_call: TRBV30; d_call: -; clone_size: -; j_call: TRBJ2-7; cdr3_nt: TGTGCCTGGAGTGTACGACCGGGGGAGCAGTACTTC; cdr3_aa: CAWSVRPGEQYF
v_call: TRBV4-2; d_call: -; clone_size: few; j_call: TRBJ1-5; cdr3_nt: TGTGCCAGCAGCCAAGATACAGGGACAAACCAGCCCCAGCATTTT; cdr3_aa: CASSQDTGTNQPQHF
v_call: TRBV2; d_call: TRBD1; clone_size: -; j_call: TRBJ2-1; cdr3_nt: TGTGCCAGCAGGGTCGAGGGGGCATACAATGAGCAGTTCTTC; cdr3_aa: CASRVEGAYNEQFF
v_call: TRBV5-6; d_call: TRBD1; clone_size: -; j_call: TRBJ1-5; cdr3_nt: TGTGCCAGCAGCCAACAGGGGGATCAGCCCCAGCATTTT; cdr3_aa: CASSQQGDQPQHF
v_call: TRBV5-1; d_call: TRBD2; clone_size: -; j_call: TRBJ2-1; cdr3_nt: TGCGCCAGCAGCCCCGGGACTAGCGGGAACAATGAGCAGTTCTTC; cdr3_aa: CASSPGTSGNNEQFF
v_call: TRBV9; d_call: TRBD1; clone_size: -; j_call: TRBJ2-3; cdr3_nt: TGTGCCAGCAGCGTAGGGGCCCGACAGGGGGCGCGGACAGATACGCAGTATTTT; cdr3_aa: CASSVGARQGARTDTQYF